The 29 T cell receptor beta chains below come from one sample, sequenced in a study of cytomegalovirus exposure and HLA in healthy donors. Amplification used 60 Vbeta primers and 13 Jbeta primers. Assay used: immunoSEQ multiplex PCR; TCRdb lists only in-frame clones, some missing. Of 200,000 to 250,000 clones listed, about three quarters were seen once; the top ten hold 15%. Source material: PBMCs. The receptors shown here come from a man aged 40-50 years in good health and CMV-seronegative.

This chain joins TRBV6-1 and TRBJ2-7; unclear D gene. V shed 4 bases and J shed 4 bases, with 5 bases lying between them. Germline V gives CDR1 MNHNS, CDR2 SASEGT. The CDR3 totals 11 residues. The CDR3, as DNA: TGTGCCAGCAGTGTGGAGTACGAGCAGTACTTC. Its translation is CASSVEYEQYF.

The rearrangement uses TRBV4-1 and TRBJ1-5, with D uncertain. The V gene lost 2 bases and the J gene lost 2 bases, with 10 bases spanning the gap. Germline V gives CDR1 MGHRA, CDR2 YSYEKL. The CDR3 sequence is 15 residues long. The CDR3 sequence is CASSQRGRGNQPQHF. CDR3 in DNA: TGCGCCAGCAGCCAACGTGGTAGAGGCAATCAGCCCCAGCATTTT.

The chain joins TRBV5-4 to TRBJ2-5; weak D call: TRBD1 (6 bases). Judging by the DNA end, TRBJ2-7 fits better; the J call may be wrong. This CDR3 spans 14 amino acids. Germline V gene data show CDR1 as SGHNT and CDR2 as YYREEE (reference sequence). The CDR3 nucleotides read TGTGCCAGCAGCCTGGACAGAAAATCCCACGAGCAGTACTTC. Translating it yields CASSLDRKSHEQYF.

This rearrangement joins TRBV5-1 to TRBJ2-5; tentatively, D is TRBD2 (6 bases). CDR3 length: 14 amino acids. Germline V gene sequence: CDR1 SGHRS, CDR2 YFSETQ. With 2 bases removed from V and 5 bases from J, the gap between germline ends came to 13 bases. DNA for the CDR3: TGCGCCAGCAGCTTAGGAGGCGGGATGGAGACCCAGTACTTC. Its protein product is CASSLGGGMETQYF.

The gene calls are TRBV30 and TRBJ1-1; D is ambiguous. This CDR3 spans 11 amino acids. Germline V gives CDR1 GTSNPN, CDR2 SVGIG (reference sequence). V lost 0 bases to trimming and J lost 11 bases, with 10 bases between them. The CDR3 DNA reads TGTGCCTGGAGTGTAACTTCCTACGCTTTCTTT. It codes for CAWSVTSYAFF.

The chain's CDR3 is CASSLNRGSQPQHF. CDR3 DNA sequence: TGTGCCAGCAGTTTAAACAGGGGGAGCCAGCCCCAGCATTTT. The rearrangement uses TRBV27 and TRBJ1-5, with 8 nucleotides matching TRBD1. V gave up 2 bases and J gave up 7 bases; unmatched junction bases: 4. The CDR3 consists of 14 residues. Germline CDR1 and CDR2: MNHEY and SMNVEV (reference sequence).

This chain connects TRBV28 to TRBJ1-1; D is ambiguous. V was cut by 3 bases and J by 0 bases, with 11 bases left in between. Germline CDR1 reads MDHEN; CDR2 reads SYDVKM. This CDR3 has 15 amino acids. The CDR3 is CASSFRSGMNTEAFF. The CDR3 bases are TGTGCCAGCAGTTTCAGGTCGGGGATGAACACTGAAGCTTTCTTT.

The V and J genes are TRBV7-2 and TRBJ1-5, with D perhaps matching TRBD1 (5 bases). This CDR3 spans 14 amino acids. The germline V and J ends were trimmed by 1 base and 10 bases, with 14 bases remaining between them. The germline gives CDR1 SGHTA, CDR2 FQGNSA. In DNA form, the CDR3 reads TGTGCCAGCAGCTTAGAACAGGTAATTTTACCCCAGCATTTT. As protein: CASSLEQVILPQHF.

The chain carries TRBV5-5 and TRBJ2-3; maybe TRBD2 (6 bases). Trimming cost V 6 bases and J 5 bases, with 22 bases left between them. The length of the CDR3 is 16 residues. Germline CDR1 SGHKS, CDR2 YYEKEE (reference sequence). CDR3 in DNA: TGTGCCAGCACCCGAGAGGCGGGGCGCGGCCTAGATACGCAGTATTTT. It encodes CASTREAGRGLDTQYF.

This clone has a single count. V is TRBV6-1 and J is TRBJ2-5; TRBD1 is a possible D gene (5 bases). The CDR3 is made up of 15 amino acids. CDR1 and CDR2 (germline): MNHNS, SASEGT. V was clipped by 2 bases and J by 4 bases, with 14 bases between them. This chain's CDR3 is CASSEMFRGGETQYF. The CDR3 DNA sequence: TGTGCCAGCAGTGAAATGTTTAGGGGCGGAGAGACCCAGTACTTC.

This chain joins TRBV4-2 and TRBJ2-5; 11 bases match TRBD2. The CDR3 runs 17 residues. Trimming took 4 bases from V and 4 from J; bases not matched to a gene: 11. Germline V gene data show CDR1 as LGHNA and CDR2 as YNFKEQ. This CDR3 reads CASSRSVAGGPGETQYF. DNA for the CDR3: TGTGCCAGCAGCCGCTCAGTAGCGGGGGGGCCAGGAGAGACCCAGTACTTC.

This chain links TRBV7-2 with TRBJ2-5, with 8 bases fitting TRBD2. This CDR3 has 12 amino acids. The V segment lost 6 bases and the J segment 10 bases; nucleotides outside the gene matches: 7. Looked up from germline, CDR1 is SGHTA and CDR2 is FQGNSA. CDR3 coding DNA: TGTGCCAGCAGAAGCGGGGGAGGGATCCAGTACTTC. Residues: CASRSGGGIQYF.

This rearrangement joins TRBV10-1 to TRBJ2-5; D may be TRBD1 (5 bases). The V end lost 2 bases, the J end lost 2 bases, and 9 bases lay between the germline ends. Germline-derived CDR1 and CDR2 are WNHNN and SYGVQD (reference sequence). The CDR3 has 14 residues. The CDR3 DNA reads TGCGCCAGCAGTGAGACAGGAATGCAAGAGACCCAGTACTTC. Encoded protein: CASSETGMQETQYF.

This clone is a singleton in its sample. The chain joins TRBV10-3 to TRBJ2-2, with 7 bases lining up with TRBD1. CDR1 and CDR2 (germline): ENHRY, SYGVKD. The CDR3 runs 17 residues. The V and J ends lost 2 bases and 0 bases, in that order; junction bases with no gene match: 6. The CDR3 here is CAISERLGTANTGELFF. The CDR3 region has the DNA TGTGCCATCAGTGAGAGATTAGGGACAGCGAACACCGGGGAGCTGTTTTTT.

The CDR3 DNA follows: TGTGCCAGCAGTGAACCCAGGACTAGCGGGGCTGGGGATACGCAGTATTTT. Protein sequence: CASSEPRTSGAGDTQYF. The rearrangement links TRBV25-1 to TRBJ2-3; TRBD2 aligns across 12 bases. The CDR3 loop spans 17 amino acids. CDR1 and CDR2 (germline): MGHDK, SYGVNS. The junction had 9 bases not matched to a gene; V was cut back by 2 bases and J by 6 bases.

CDR3 sequence (DNA): TGTGCCAGCAGCTCCACCGGGACAGGGGATTGGTATGGCTACACCTTC. Its translation is CASSSTGTGDWYGYTF. V is TRBV11-2 and J is TRBJ1-2; TRBD1 matches 10 bases. J lost 5 bases, V lost 4 bases, and 10 bases had no gene match. The CDR3 runs 16 residues. Germline V CDR1 and CDR2: SGHAT, FQNNGV. Supplemented by reference TRBV11-2 and TRBJ1-2, the full variable domain reads EAGVAQSPRYKIIEKRQSVAFWCNPISGHATLYWYQQILGQGPKLLIQFQNNGVVDDSQLPKDRFSAERLKGVDSTLKIQPAKLEDSAVYLCASSSTGTGDWYGYTFGSGTRLTVV.

The V and J genes are TRBV7-9 and TRBJ2-1, with a tentative D call TRBD2 (5 bases). Deletions cut 5 bases from V and 9 bases from J, with 14 bases between. The CDR3 is 13 residues long. Per the germline V gene, CDR1 is SEHNR and CDR2 is FQNEAQ (reference sequence). CDR3 in DNA: TGTGCCAGCAGCCTGGACTCGCAAGGTGAGCAGTTCTTC. Protein: CASSLDSQGEQFF. The complete variable domain, with remaining parts taken from reference TRBV7-9 and TRBJ2-1, reads DTGVSQNPRHKITKRGQNVTFRCDPISEHNRLYWYRQTLGQGPEFLTYFQNEAQLEKSRLLSDRFSAERPKGSFSTLEIQRTEQGDSAMYLCASSLDSQGEQFFGPGTRLTVL.

This sequence joins TRBV28 and TRBJ1-1; D gene uncertain. V lost 5 bases and J lost 1, with 8 bases in between. Germline V lookup: CDR1 MDHEN, CDR2 SYDVKM. This CDR3 is 13 amino acids long. This CDR3 is CASSIRWNTEAFF. As DNA, the CDR3 is TGTGCCAGCAGTATTCGTTGGAACACTGAAGCTTTCTTT.

V gene TRBV10-2 combines with J gene TRBJ1-2, with TRBD1 matching 8 bases. This CDR3 region has 15 residues. Germline V CDR1 and CDR2: WSHSY, SAAADI. Losses at the gene ends were 3 bases for V and 0 bases for J; bases not matched to a gene: 3. The CDR3 loop is CASSEDRGANYGYTF. The CDR3 nucleotides read TGCGCCAGCAGTGAAGACAGGGGCGCTAACTATGGCTACACCTTC.

This clone appeared a few times. The V and J genes are TRBV7-9 and TRBJ1-1; D remains unclear. Trimming removed 5 bases at V and 2 bases at J, with 12 bases between. In germline, CDR1 is SEHNR, CDR2 FQNEAQ (reference sequence). CDR3 size: 14 residues. CDR3 amino acids: CASSPGALNTEAFF. The CDR3 DNA reads as TGTGCCAGCAGCCCCGGAGCTCTAAACACTGAAGCTTTCTTT. Drawing the rest from reference TRBV7-9 and TRBJ1-1, the complete variable domain is DTGVSQNPRHKITKRGQNVTFRCDPISEHNRLYWYRQTLGQGPEFLTYFQNEAQLEKSRLLSDRFSAERPKGSFSTLEIQRTEQGDSAMYLCASSPGALNTEAFFGQGTRLTVV.

The rearrangement links TRBV6-6 to TRBJ2-7; D possibly corresponds to TRBD2 (6 bases). Trimming removed 7 bases from V and 2 bases from J, with 9 bases in between. This CDR3 has 12 amino acids. Germline V gene lookup returns CDR1 MNHNY and CDR2 SVGAGI (reference sequence). The CDR3 nucleotides read TGTGCCAGCAAGGAGGGTGCCTACGAGCAGTACTTC. Translated: CASKEGAYEQYF.

This chain uses TRBV19 with TRBJ2-3; no clear D gene. V lost 5 bases to trimming and J lost 0 bases, with 3 bases between them. The CDR3 runs 12 residues. CDR1 and CDR2 from the germline V gene are LNHDA and SQIVND (reference sequence). The chain's CDR3 is CASSPSTDTQYF. CDR3 coding DNA: TGTGCCAGTAGTCCTAGCACAGATACGCAGTATTTT.

V usage is TRBV6-5 and J usage is TRBJ1-6, with D possibly TRBD1 on 6 matching bases. The CDR3 sequence is 12 residues long. Looked up from germline, CDR1 is MNHEY and CDR2 is SVGAGI. Trimming pared 5 bases from V and 9 bases from J, leaving 8 bases between. The CDR3 DNA sequence: TGTGCCAGCAGTAAAGGGGGTTCACCCCTCCACTTT. It yields the protein CASSKGGSPLHF.

The chain uses TRBV29-1 and TRBJ2-1, with 7 bases that match TRBD1. The germline V gene has CDR1 SQVTM and CDR2 ANQGSEA. J lost 3 bases, V lost 4 bases, and 3 bases had no gene match. The CDR3 runs to 13 residues. The DNA of the CDR3 is TGCAGCGTTGGGGACAGCCGCTACAATGAGCAGTTCTTC. The encoded protein is CSVGDSRYNEQFF.

This clone was detected once. The V and J genes are TRBV19 and TRBJ1-2; unclear D gene. V was shortened by 7 bases and J by 1 base, with 10 bases between the two germline ends. The CDR3 covers 13 residues. Per the germline V gene, CDR1 is LNHDA and CDR2 is SQIVND (reference sequence). The CDR3 sequence: CASTRGINYGYTF. As DNA, the CDR3 is TGTGCCAGTACCCGAGGGATTAACTATGGCTACACCTTC. Full variable domain (remainder filled in from reference TRBV19 and TRBJ1-2): DGGITQSPKYLFRKEGQNVTLSCEQNLNHDAMYWYRQDPGQGLRLIYYSQIVNDFQKGDIAEGYSVSREKKESFPLTVTSAQKNPTAFYLCASTRGINYGYTFGSGTRLTVV.

The chain recombines TRBV7-8 with TRBJ2-7; 7 positions match TRBD2. The germline V gene encodes CDR1 SGHVS and CDR2 FQNEAQ. After removal of 1 base from V and 3 bases from J, the junction contained 9 bases not matched to a gene. The CDR3 is 16 residues long. Here the CDR3 DNA reads TGTGCCAGCAGCTTAGGGCTAGCGGAGGCCCTCTACGAGCAGTACTTC. Amino acid sequence: CASSLGLAEALYEQYF.

The rearrangement uses TRBV7-2 and TRBJ2-5, with 9 bases lining up with TRBD2. The last part of the DNA fits TRBJ2-7 better; the J call may be wrong. CDR1 SGHTA and CDR2 FQGNSA come from the germline V gene. The CDR3 runs to 15 residues. For the CDR3, the DNA is TGTGCCAGCAGCTTAGATGCTAGCGGGGTATACGAGCAGTACTTC. It encodes CASSLDASGVYEQYF.

This clone was recorded only once. The V and J genes are TRBV28 and TRBJ2-7; D may be TRBD1 (6 bases). Germline loops: CDR1 MDHEN, CDR2 SYDVKM. The CDR3 totals 12 residues. V was cut by 9 bases and J by 7 bases, with 16 bases left in between. The CDR3 loop is CASSIGGAEQYF. The DNA for the CDR3 is TGTGCCAGTTCGATAGGGGGTGCGGAGCAGTACTTC. Variable domain in full (rest from reference TRBV28 and TRBJ2-7): DVKVTQSSRYLVKRTGEKVFLECVQDMDHENMFWYRQDPGLGLRLIYFSYDVKMKEKGDIPEGYSVSREKKERFSLILESASTNQTSMYLCASSIGGAEQYFGPGTRLTVT.

The chain couples TRBV28 to TRBJ1-2, with TRBD1 identical over 8 bases. After removal of 6 bases from V and 0 bases from J, the junction contained 3 bases not matched to a gene. CDR1 and CDR2 from the germline V gene are MDHEN and SYDVKM. The CDR3 covers 14 residues. The CDR3 region is CASSPGGPNYGYTF. DNA for the CDR3: TGTGCCAGCAGCCCAGGGGGCCCTAACTATGGCTACACCTTC.